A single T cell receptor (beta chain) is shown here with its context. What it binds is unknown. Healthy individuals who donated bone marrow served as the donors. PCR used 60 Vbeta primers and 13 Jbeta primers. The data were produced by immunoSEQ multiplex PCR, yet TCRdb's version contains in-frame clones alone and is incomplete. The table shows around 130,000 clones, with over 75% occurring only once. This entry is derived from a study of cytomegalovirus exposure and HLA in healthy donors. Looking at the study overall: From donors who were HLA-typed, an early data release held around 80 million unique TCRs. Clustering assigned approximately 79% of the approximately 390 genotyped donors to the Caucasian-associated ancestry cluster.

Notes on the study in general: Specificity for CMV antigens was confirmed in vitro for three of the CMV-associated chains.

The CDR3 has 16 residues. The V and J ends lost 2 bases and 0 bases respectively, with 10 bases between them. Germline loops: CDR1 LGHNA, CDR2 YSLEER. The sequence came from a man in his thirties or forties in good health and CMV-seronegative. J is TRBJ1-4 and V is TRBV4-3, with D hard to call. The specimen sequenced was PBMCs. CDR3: CASSQRQVATNEKLFF. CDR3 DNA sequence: TGCGCCAGCAGCCAACGGCAGGTTGCAACTAATGAAAAACTGTTTTTT.